This T cell receptor (beta chain) was captured by sequencing in a study of shared clonotypes between healthy human individuals. This table comes from immunoSEQ multiplex PCR, and its TCRdb copy is limited to in-frame clones, with some not included. There are about 2 million clones in the sample; 85% to 95% occur only once, and more than 0.1% lies in the top ten. Germline values: CDR1 SEHNR, CDR2 FQNEAQ (reference sequence). J was trimmed by 5 bases and V by 4 bases; bases with no gene match: 8. The CDR3 has 16 residues. The chain has TRBV7-9 and TRBJ1-5, with TRBD1 matching 10 bases. This receptor was taken from a young man in good health. The specimen was naive CD4+ T cells sorted from blood. Sample subset: CD45RA+ positively selected. The CDR3 coding sequence is TGTGCCAGCAGCTACCTGACAGGGGGCCAGGATCAGCCCCAGCATTTT. It specifies CASSYLTGGQDQPQHF.